These 30 T cell receptor beta chains were all obtained from the same sample, sequenced in a study of human T cells and chemical hapten exposure. Each CDR3 protein gets one entry after TCRdb re-called the RACE reads with MiXCR. This sample carries about 46,000 distinct CDR3 sequences, about 3.9% of them seen once, and the ten largest clones take about 1.5%. Time point meaning: healthy volunteer bleed at 2 weeks. Whole blood, unfractionated, served as the material for total RNA extraction. The sequenced material came from whole blood. The receptors derive from a female donor in good health. Some clones in this sample may be carry-over from other donors' samples.

This clonotype was seen many times. The chain is built from TRBV25-1 and TRBJ2-2; no firm D call. The CDR3 has 14 amino acids. Germline V CDR1 and CDR2: MGHDK, SYGVNS. The V gene lost 4 bases and the J gene lost 1 base, with 7 bases spanning the gap. DNA of the CDR3: TGTGCCAGCAGTGCCAGAGGGAACACCGGGGAGCTGTTTTTT. Translation gives CASSARGNTGELFF.

This clonotype was found many times. The V call is TRBV20-1, the J call TRBJ1-3; 7 bases line up with TRBD1. Germline V lookup: CDR1 DFQATT, CDR2 SNEGSKA (reference sequence). The CDR3 spans 13 residues. V trimming: 6 bases; J trimming: 2 bases; junction bases outside the gene matches: 4. CDR3 sequence: CSASTGAGNTIYF. DNA for the CDR3: TGCAGTGCCAGTACAGGGGCTGGAAACACCATATATTTT.

This clonotype was counted many times. The chain uses TRBV20-1 and TRBJ2-3; D is perhaps TRBD1 (6 bases). The CDR3 length is 14 residues. Germline-derived CDR1 and CDR2 are DFQATT and SNEGSKA (reference sequence). V was cut by 0 bases and J by 4 bases, with 11 bases left in between. CDR3 residues: CSARDRRGPDTQYF. In nucleotides, the CDR3 is TGCAGTGCTAGAGATCGCAGGGGTCCAGATACGCAGTATTTT.

This clonotype occurred many times. The V gene is TRBV3-1, the J gene TRBJ2-7, with 7 nucleotides matching TRBD1. V was clipped by 4 bases and J by 2 bases; unmatched bases: 2. The CDR3 contains 13 residues. The germline V gene has CDR1 LGHDT and CDR2 YNNKEL (reference sequence). The CDR3 DNA reads TGTGCCAGCAGCCCCGGGACAGCCTACGAGCAGTACTTC. This gives the protein CASSPGTAYEQYF.

This clonotype has only a few counts. CDR3 sequence: CASSPNRGGRSNQPQHF. Written as DNA, the CDR3 is TGTGCCAGCTCACCTAACCGCGGGGGCCGTAGCAATCAGCCCCAGCATTTT. The rearrangement joins TRBV18 to TRBJ1-5, with D maybe TRBD1 (6 bases). This CDR3 contains 17 residues. Germline V gene lookup returns CDR1 KGHSH and CDR2 LQKENI. V lost 3 bases and J 0 bases, leaving 15 bases between the germline ends. Supplemented by reference TRBV18 and TRBJ1-5, the full variable domain reads NAGVMQNPRHLVRRRGQEARLRCSPMKGHSHVYWYRQLPEEGLKFMVYLQKENIIDESGMPKERFSAEFPKEGPSILRIQQVVRGDSAAYFCASSPNRGGRSNQPQHFGDGTRLSIL.

This clonotype was seen ten or more times. V and J are TRBV7-2 and TRBJ1-2, with D uncertain. V was pared by 2 bases and J by 7 bases, with 5 bases between. CDR1 and CDR2 (germline): SGHTA, FQGNSA. The CDR3 length is 11 residues. The CDR3 sequence: CASSLTSGYTF. The CDR3 DNA is TGTGCCAGCAGCTTAACAAGTGGCTACACCTTC. The full variable domain, in which reference TRBV7-2 and TRBJ1-2 provide the parts outside the CDR3, is GAGVSQSPSNKVTEKGKDVELRCDPISGHTALYWYRQSLGQGLEFLIYFQGNSAPDKSGLPSDRFSAERTGGSVSTLTIQRTQQEDSAVYLCASSLTSGYTFGSGTRLTVV.

This clonotype occurred many times. The gene calls are TRBV19 and TRBJ1-6; D is perhaps TRBD1 (6 bases). CDR3 length: 14 residues. Per germline, CDR1 LNHDA and CDR2 SQIVND (reference sequence). Between the trimmed V and J ends, which lost 3 bases and 9 bases, there was a span of 12 bases. CDR3 DNA: TGTGCCAGTAGTATGGGCGAAGGGGGTTCACCCCTCCACTTT. Its translation: CASSMGEGGSPLHF.

This clonotype has ten or more counts. V and J are TRBV12-3 or TRBV12-4 and TRBJ1-3; D is unresolved. Between the trimmed V and J ends, which lost 5 bases and 2 bases, there was a span of 4 bases. The CDR3 is 12 amino acids. Here the CDR3 DNA reads TGTGCCAGCAGTCCAACTGGAAACACCATATATTTT. Encoded protein: CASSPTGNTIYF.

The table lists this clonotype with many counts. The V gene is TRBV20-1, the J gene TRBJ2-3; 9 bases are a match to TRBD1. Losses at the gene ends were 5 bases for V and 4 bases for J; bases not matched to a gene: 4. The CDR3 sequence is 13 residues long. The germline CDR1 and CDR2 sequences are DFQATT and SNEGSKA (reference sequence). CDR3 nucleotides: TGCAGTGCTTACAGGGGGCATGCAGATACGCAGTATTTT. Protein sequence: CSAYRGHADTQYF.

This clonotype was seen only a few times. The V call is TRBV5-8, the J call TRBJ2-7; D gene uncertain. The CDR3 extends over 12 amino acids. Per the germline V gene, CDR1 is SGHTS and CDR2 is YDEGEE. V dropped 4 bases and J dropped 4 bases, with 9 bases sitting between them. For the CDR3, the DNA is TGTGCCAGCAGCCGGCTGGGGTACGAGCAGTACTTC. This gives the protein CASSRLGYEQYF.

This clonotype was seen at least ten times. The chain couples TRBV20-1 to TRBJ2-3; TRBD2 aligns across 10 bases. The J segment lost 3 bases and the V segment lost 3 bases, leaving 6 bases of the junction unmatched. Looked up from germline, CDR1 is DFQATT and CDR2 is SNEGSKA (reference sequence). The CDR3 consists of 15 residues. The CDR3 nucleotides are TGCAGTGCTAGTCCCCTAGCGGGGGTGACAGATACGCAGTATTTT. Its translation is CSASPLAGVTDTQYF.

This clonotype was seen at least ten times. V usage is TRBV7-2 and J usage is TRBJ2-7; no clear D. Trimming cost V 5 bases and J 3 bases, with 20 bases left between them. The CDR3 covers 16 residues. CDR1 is SGHTA, CDR2 FQGNSA, per germline. The CDR3 reads CASSPQRRTGHYEQYF. As DNA, the CDR3 is TGTGCCAGCAGCCCACAACGTCGCACGGGTCACTACGAGCAGTACTTC.

The table lists this clonotype with many counts. This chain uses TRBV5-1 with TRBJ2-7, with TRBD1 matching 7 bases. In germline, CDR1 is SGHRS, CDR2 YFSETQ. This CDR3 is built from 14 residues. The V segment lost 3 bases and the J segment 3 bases; nucleotides outside the gene matches: 6. The CDR3 DNA is TGCGCCAGCAGCTGGGGGACAGCCAGCTACGAGCAGTACTTC. Translated: CASSWGTASYEQYF.

This clonotype was counted between two and nine times. The chain has TRBV20-1 and TRBJ2-3; D may be TRBD2 (6 bases). The CDR3 runs 16 residues. The V gene's germline CDR1 is DFQATT and CDR2 SNEGSKA (reference sequence). Trimming took off 6 bases at V and 0 bases at J, with 19 bases between the two ends. The CDR3 DNA follows: TGCAGTGCCGCGGGGAGGCGGCACACTAGCACAGATACGCAGTATTTT. Translation: CSAAGRRHTSTDTQYF.

This clonotype has at least ten counts. The V gene is TRBV29-1, the J gene TRBJ1-1; 7 bases are shared with TRBD1. The V and J ends lost 0 bases and 1 base, in that order; junction bases with no gene match: 2. CDR3 length equals 14 residues. Per the germline V gene, CDR1 is SQVTM and CDR2 is ANQGSEA. The CDR3 region has the DNA TGCAGCGTTGAAGAAGCAGGGGGGAACACTGAAGCTTTCTTT. Translation gives CSVEEAGGNTEAFF. Drawing the rest from reference TRBV29-1 and TRBJ1-1, the complete variable domain is SAVISQKPSRDICQRGTSLTIQCQVDSQVTMMFWYRQQPGQSLTLIATANQGSEATYESGFVIDKFPISRPNLTFSTLTVSNMSPEDSSIYLCSVEEAGGNTEAFFGQGTRLTVV.

Many counts were recorded for this clonotype. Written as DNA, the CDR3 is TGTGCCAGCAGTTTGGACAGGGTTCAGCCCCAGCATTTT. Protein sequence: CASSLDRVQPQHF. The chain joins TRBV6-1 to TRBJ1-5, with TRBD1 matching 8 bases. Germline values: CDR1 MNHNS, CDR2 SASEGT. After removal of 5 bases from V and 6 bases from J, the junction contained 3 bases not matched to a gene. The length of the CDR3 is 13 residues.

This clonotype was counted many times. The gene calls are TRBV5-1 and TRBJ2-7; D gene ambiguous. Germline V gives CDR1 SGHRS, CDR2 YFSETQ. Deletions cut 1 base from V and 7 bases from J, with 6 bases between. The CDR3 runs 11 residues. In DNA, the CDR3 is TGCGCCAGCAGCTTGTCCCGGGAGCAGTACTTC. Translated: CASSLSREQYF.

This clonotype has only a few counts. The chain joins TRBV27 to TRBJ1-1; the D gene is possibly TRBD1 (6 bases). CDR3 length: 18 residues. V was pared by 5 bases and J by 0 bases, with 22 bases between. From germline, CDR1 is MNHEY and CDR2 SMNVEV (reference sequence). The CDR3 coding sequence is TGTGCCAGCAGTCCCCGGATGGGCGTGGGGGCTCTGAACACTGAAGCTTTCTTT. Protein product: CASSPRMGVGALNTEAFF.

This clonotype showed up just a few times. The chain joins TRBV10-3 to TRBJ1-3; TRBD1 matches at 9 bases. The length of the CDR3 is 13 residues. Germline CDR1 and CDR2: ENHRY and SYGVKD. The J segment lost 2 bases and the V segment lost 11 bases, leaving 4 bases of the junction unmatched. For the CDR3, the DNA is TGTGCCGCGTGGACAGGGGCTGGAAACACCATATATTTT. Its translation is CAAWTGAGNTIYF.

This clonotype was recorded many times. The chain recombines TRBV28 with TRBJ1-2; no definite D call. Trimming left V 3 bases short and J 7 bases short, with 9 bases between. The CDR3 covers 12 residues. CDR1 MDHEN and CDR2 SYDVKM come from the germline V gene. CDR3 amino acids: CASSFGRLGYTF. The CDR3 bases are TGTGCCAGCAGTTTTGGGCGCCTTGGCTACACCTTC.

This clonotype showed up many times. V is TRBV12-3 or TRBV12-4 and J is TRBJ1-2; D is ambiguous. The CDR3 loop spans 13 amino acids. With 6 bases removed from V and 4 bases from J, the gap between germline ends came to 12 bases. DNA for the CDR3: TGTGCCAGCAGCCAAGGAACAGCCTATGGCTACACCTTC. This translates into CASSQGTAYGYTF.

This clonotype has a count of ten or more. This chain connects TRBV12-3 or TRBV12-4 to TRBJ1-1; maybe TRBD1 (6 bases). The CDR3 loop spans 12 amino acids. Between the trimmed V and J ends, which lost 6 bases and 7 bases, there was a span of 12 bases. CDR3 in amino acids: CASRYTGFEAFF. DNA of the CDR3: TGTGCCAGCAGATACACAGGGTTTGAAGCTTTCTTT.

This clonotype has only one observation. Possible read error: a much larger clone is one base away. The CDR3 DNA follows: TGTGCCGGCAGCCTTTCCATGGCTTATACGTACGAGCAGTACTTC. This encodes CAGSLSMAYTYEQYF. The V gene is TRBV14, the J gene TRBJ2-7; D call uncertain. This CDR3 has 15 residues. CDR1 and CDR2 (germline): SGHDN, FVKESK.

The table lists this clonotype with many counts. The rearrangement joins TRBV11-2 to TRBJ2-7; 9 bases are a match to TRBD1. After removal of 5 bases from V and 6 bases from J, the junction contained 14 bases not matched to a gene. The CDR3 sequence is 16 residues long. Germline V gene data show CDR1 as SGHAT and CDR2 as FQNNGV. CDR3 nucleotide sequence: TGTGCCAGCAGCCCAACCTCCTCCCGGACAGGGGCCGAGCAGTACTTC. Translating it yields CASSPTSSRTGAEQYF.

This clonotype has ten or more counts. The chain employs TRBV11-2 and TRBJ2-7, with D unclear. Germline lookup yields CDR1 SGHAT and CDR2 FQNNGV. Trimming removed 2 bases from V and 2 bases from J, with 10 bases in between. The CDR3 length is 14 residues. The CDR3 loop reads CASSLLHITYEQYF. For the CDR3, the DNA is TGTGCCAGCAGCTTACTACATATTACCTACGAGCAGTACTTC.

This clonotype was seen ten or more times. J is TRBJ1-1 and V is TRBV12-3 or TRBV12-4, with D uncertain. The CDR3 contains 11 residues. The V end lost 8 bases, the J end lost 2 bases, and 6 bases lay between the germline ends. Here the CDR3 DNA reads TGTGCCAGCGGGGTTAACACTGAAGCTTTCTTT. Amino acids: CASGVNTEAFF.

This clonotype was counted at least ten times. The chain uses TRBV12-3 or TRBV12-4 and TRBJ1-5; D gene ambiguous. V gave up 4 bases and J gave up 6 bases, with 10 bases separating them. This CDR3 contains 13 residues. CDR3 in DNA: TGTGCCAGCAGTTATGTGGAGGGTCAGCCCCAGCATTTT. It codes for CASSYVEGQPQHF.

This clonotype has at least ten counts. V is TRBV20-1 and J is TRBJ2-7, with D possibly matching TRBD2 (6 bases). Trimming removed 6 bases from V and 4 bases from J, with 16 bases in between. Germline CDR1 reads DFQATT; CDR2 reads SNEGSKA (reference sequence). The CDR3 has 13 amino acids. The CDR3 nucleotides read TGCAGTGCCACCGGGGGTGGATGGTACGAGCAGTACTTC. This sequence encodes CSATGGGWYEQYF.

This clonotype has more than one count but fewer than ten. The chain links TRBV18 to TRBJ2-1; possibly TRBD2 for D (5 bases). CDR3 length: 13 residues. Trimming took off 4 bases at V and 10 bases at J, with 14 bases between the two ends. Germline CDR1 and CDR2: KGHSH and LQKENI. The CDR3 DNA is TGTGCCAGCTCACAACTAGAATTCACAGAGCAGTTCTTC. It translates to CASSQLEFTEQFF.

This clonotype was counted many times. The chain links TRBV7-2 to TRBJ2-1, with 11 bases lining up with TRBD2. This CDR3 comprises 15 residues. V lost 5 bases, J lost 6 bases, and 6 bases stayed unmatched. CDR1 is SGHTA, CDR2 FQGNSA, per germline. The CDR3 bases are TGTGCCAGCAGCGACGTAGCGGGGGGGCCCAATGAGCAGTTCTTC. Its translation is CASSDVAGGPNEQFF.